A selection of T cell receptor beta chains follows, all from one sample in a study of OX40 agonist ivuxolimab in advanced cancers. The data were produced by immunoSEQ multiplex PCR, yet TCRdb's version contains in-frame clones alone and is incomplete. The data show 60,000 to 75,000 clones, with about 88% seen just once and approximately 4% held by the top ten. Material: CD4+ or CD8+ T cells sorted from blood, obtained in a trial of the OX40 agonist ivuxolimab. The receptors come from an adult with an advanced solid tumor such as melanoma, head and neck, liver or kidney cancer. CDR3s include the opening cysteine and the closing phenylalanine or tryptophan. The D gene is left open where the match is weak. Clone size appears in some rows only: once, few, many, or a class for an expanded clone.

>TRBV18|TRBJ2-5|.|.
TGTGCCAGCTCACCAGCGGGGGCGGAGACCCAGTACTTC
CASSPAGAETQYF
>TRBV28|TRBJ1-5|few|TRBD1
TGTGCCAGCAGTTTAGGTGGACAGGGCAATCAGCCCCAGCATTTT
CASSLGGQGNQPQHF
>TRBV4-2|TRBJ1-6|.|.
TGTGCCAGCAGCCTCTCTAGGACAGCCTATAATTCACCCCTCCACTTT
CASSLSRTAYNSPLHF
>TRBV10-3|TRBJ1-5|.|.
TGTGCCATCAGCGAGGCGGATCAGCCCCAGCATTTT
CAISEADQPQHF
>TRBV7-8|TRBJ2-3|.|TRBD1
TGTGCCAGCCGCACCGGGACAGACACAGATACGCAGTATTTT
CASRTGTDTDTQYF
>TRBV7-9|TRBJ2-2|.|TRBD2
TGTGCCAGCAGCTTAGGTAGCGGGATCACCGGGGAGCTGTTTTTT
CASSLGSGITGELFF
>TRBV5-1|TRBJ2-1|once|TRBD2
TGCGCCAGCAGCCCTCAGGCGGGGGGGTCAAATGAGCAGTTCTTC
CASSPQAGGSNEQFF
>TRBV5-1|TRBJ1-2|.|TRBD1
TGCGCCAGCAGCATGACAGGGGGCGACTTTGGCTACACCTTC
CASSMTGGDFGYTF
>TRBV7-2|TRBJ2-2|few|.
TGTGCCAGCAGCTTATCTCCAGTCACCGGGGAGCTGTTTTTT
CASSLSPVTGELFF
>TRBV6-6|TRBJ2-3|.|.
TGTGCCAGCAAAAAGGGGGTTAGCACAGATACGCAGTATTTT
CASKKGVSTDTQYF